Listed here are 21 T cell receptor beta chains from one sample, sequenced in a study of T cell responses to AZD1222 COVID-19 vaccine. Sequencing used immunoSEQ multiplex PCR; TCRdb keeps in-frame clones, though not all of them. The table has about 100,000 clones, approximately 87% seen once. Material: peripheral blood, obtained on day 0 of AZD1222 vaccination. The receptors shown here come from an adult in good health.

This chain's CDR3 is CASSWERAGTIYEQYF. For the CDR3, the DNA is TGTGCCAGCAGCTGGGAGAGGGCAGGGACAATCTACGAGCAGTACTTC. V gene TRBV5-6 combines with J gene TRBJ2-7, with D perhaps matching TRBD1 (6 bases). In germline, CDR1 is SGHDT, CDR2 YYEEEE. This CDR3 has 16 residues. The V end lost 3 bases, the J end lost 3 bases, and 19 bases lay between the germline ends.

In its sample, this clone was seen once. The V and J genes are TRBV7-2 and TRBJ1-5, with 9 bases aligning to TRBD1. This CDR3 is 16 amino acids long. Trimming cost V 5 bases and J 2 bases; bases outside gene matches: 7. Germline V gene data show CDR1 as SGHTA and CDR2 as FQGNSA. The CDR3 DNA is TGTGCCAGCAGCCCCGACAGGGGGTTTGGCAATCAGCCCCAGCATTTT. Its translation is CASSPDRGFGNQPQHF.

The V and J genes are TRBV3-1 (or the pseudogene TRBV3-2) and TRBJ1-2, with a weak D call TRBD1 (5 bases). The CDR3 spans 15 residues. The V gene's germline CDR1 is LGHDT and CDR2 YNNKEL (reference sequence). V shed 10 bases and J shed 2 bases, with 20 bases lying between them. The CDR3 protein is CAISLGVIDNYGYTF. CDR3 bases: TGTGCCATCTCTTTGGGGGTGATCGACAACTATGGCTACACCTTC.

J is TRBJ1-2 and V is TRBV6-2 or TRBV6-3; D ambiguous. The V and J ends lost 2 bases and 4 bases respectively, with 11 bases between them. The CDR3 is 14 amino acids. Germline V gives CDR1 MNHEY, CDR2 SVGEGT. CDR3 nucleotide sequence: TGTGCCAGCAGTTACGATGGCAGCTTCTATGGCTACACCTTC. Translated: CASSYDGSFYGYTF.

In nucleotides, the CDR3 is TGTGCCAGTAATCCTCTCGGACAGGTTCCCCTCTCTGAAGCTTTCTTT. Translated: CASNPLGQVPLSEAFF. J is TRBJ1-1 and V is TRBV19; 7 bases align to TRBD1. The CDR3 runs 16 residues. After removal of 7 bases from V and 6 bases from J, the junction contained 17 bases not matched to a gene. CDR1 is LNHDA, CDR2 SQIVND, per germline (reference sequence).

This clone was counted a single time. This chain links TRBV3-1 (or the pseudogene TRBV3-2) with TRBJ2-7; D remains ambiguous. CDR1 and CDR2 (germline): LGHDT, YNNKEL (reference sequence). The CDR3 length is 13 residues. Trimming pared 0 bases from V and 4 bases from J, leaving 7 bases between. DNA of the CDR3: TGTGCCAGCAGCCAAGATCTCAGGTACGAGCAGTACTTC. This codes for CASSQDLRYEQYF.

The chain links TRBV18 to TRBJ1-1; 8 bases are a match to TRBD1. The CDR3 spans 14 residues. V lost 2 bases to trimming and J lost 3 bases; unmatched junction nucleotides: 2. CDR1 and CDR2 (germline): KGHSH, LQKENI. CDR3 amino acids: CASSPGQGHTEAFF. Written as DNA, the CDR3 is TGTGCCAGCTCACCAGGACAGGGCCACACTGAAGCTTTCTTT. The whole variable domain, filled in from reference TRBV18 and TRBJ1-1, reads NAGVMQNPRHLVRRRGQEARLRCSPMKGHSHVYWYRQLPEEGLKFMVYLQKENIIDESGMPKERFSAEFPKEGPSILRIQQVVRGDSAAYFCASSPGQGHTEAFFGQGTRLTVV.

CDR3 DNA: TGTGCCAGCAGCTCGACAGCAGGGATCCACGAGCAGTACTTC. Translation gives CASSSTAGIHEQYF. The chain links TRBV6-6 to TRBJ2-7, with D perhaps matching TRBD1 (5 bases). The CDR3 loop spans 14 amino acids. Germline V lookup: CDR1 MNHNY, CDR2 SVGAGI (reference sequence). V was pared by 6 bases and J by 5 bases, with 17 bases between.

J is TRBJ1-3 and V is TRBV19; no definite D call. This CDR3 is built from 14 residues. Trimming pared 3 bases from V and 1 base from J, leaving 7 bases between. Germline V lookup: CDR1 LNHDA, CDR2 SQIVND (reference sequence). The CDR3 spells CASSMVRSGNTIYF. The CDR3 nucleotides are TGTGCCAGTAGTATGGTCAGGTCTGGAAACACCATATATTTT.

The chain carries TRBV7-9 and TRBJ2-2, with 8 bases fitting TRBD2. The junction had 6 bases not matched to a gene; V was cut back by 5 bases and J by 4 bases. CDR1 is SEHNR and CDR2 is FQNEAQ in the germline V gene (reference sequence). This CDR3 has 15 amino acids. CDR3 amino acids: CASSPGLAGTGELFF. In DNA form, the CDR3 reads TGTGCCAGCAGCCCCGGGCTAGCGGGCACCGGGGAGCTGTTTTTT.

For the CDR3, the DNA is TGCGCCAGCAGCCAAGCTCTATTCCCGCGGGGACAGGGGACTGGCTACACCTTC. This codes for CASSQALFPRGQGTGYTF. The V call is TRBV4-1, the J call TRBJ1-2; 10 nucleotides line up with TRBD1. After removal of 1 base from V and 7 bases from J, the junction contained 15 bases not matched to a gene. The CDR3 extends over 18 amino acids. Germline V gene lookup returns CDR1 MGHRA and CDR2 YSYEKL.

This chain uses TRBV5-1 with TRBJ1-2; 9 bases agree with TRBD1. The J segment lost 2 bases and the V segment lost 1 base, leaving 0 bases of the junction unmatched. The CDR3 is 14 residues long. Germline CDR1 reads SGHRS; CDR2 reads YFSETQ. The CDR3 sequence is CASSLTGGNYGYTF. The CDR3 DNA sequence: TGCGCCAGCAGCTTGACAGGGGGCAACTATGGCTACACCTTC.

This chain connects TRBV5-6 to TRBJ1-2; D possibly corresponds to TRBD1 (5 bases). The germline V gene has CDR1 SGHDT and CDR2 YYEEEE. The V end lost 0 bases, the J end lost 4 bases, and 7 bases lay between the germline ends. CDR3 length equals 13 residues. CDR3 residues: CASSLGGTYGYTF. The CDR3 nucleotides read TGTGCCAGCAGCTTGGGGGGGACCTATGGCTACACCTTC.

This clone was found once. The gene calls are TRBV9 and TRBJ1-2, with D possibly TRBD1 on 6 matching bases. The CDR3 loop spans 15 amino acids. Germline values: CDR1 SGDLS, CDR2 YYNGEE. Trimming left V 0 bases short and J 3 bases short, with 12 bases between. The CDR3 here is CASSVALRGDYGYTF. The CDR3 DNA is TGTGCCAGCAGCGTAGCTCTCAGGGGAGACTATGGCTACACCTTC.

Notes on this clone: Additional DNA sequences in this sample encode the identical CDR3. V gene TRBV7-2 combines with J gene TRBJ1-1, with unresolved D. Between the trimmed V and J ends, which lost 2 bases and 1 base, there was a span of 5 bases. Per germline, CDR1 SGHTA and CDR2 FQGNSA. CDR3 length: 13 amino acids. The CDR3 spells CASSLTENTEAFF. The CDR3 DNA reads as TGTGCCAGCAGCTTAACGGAGAACACTGAAGCTTTCTTT.

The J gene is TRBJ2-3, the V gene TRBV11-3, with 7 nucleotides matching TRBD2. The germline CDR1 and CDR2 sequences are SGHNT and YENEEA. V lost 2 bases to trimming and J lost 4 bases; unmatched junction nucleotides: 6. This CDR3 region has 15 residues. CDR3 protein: CASSLNWGRADTQYF. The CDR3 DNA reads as TGTGCCAGCAGCTTAAATTGGGGGAGGGCAGATACGCAGTATTTT.

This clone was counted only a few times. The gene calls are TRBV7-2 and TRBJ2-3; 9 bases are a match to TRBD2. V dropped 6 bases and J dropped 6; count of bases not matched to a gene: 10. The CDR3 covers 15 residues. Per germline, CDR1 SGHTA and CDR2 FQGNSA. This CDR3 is CASSPDSGGYDTQYF. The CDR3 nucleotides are TGTGCCAGCAGTCCGGACAGCGGGGGGTATGATACGCAGTATTTT.

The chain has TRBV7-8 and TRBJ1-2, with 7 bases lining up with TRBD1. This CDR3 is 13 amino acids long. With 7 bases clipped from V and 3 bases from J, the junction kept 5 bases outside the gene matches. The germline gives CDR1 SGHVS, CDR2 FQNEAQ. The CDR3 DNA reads TGTGCCAGCACTGAAGACAGGGACTATGGCTACACCTTC. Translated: CASTEDRDYGYTF.

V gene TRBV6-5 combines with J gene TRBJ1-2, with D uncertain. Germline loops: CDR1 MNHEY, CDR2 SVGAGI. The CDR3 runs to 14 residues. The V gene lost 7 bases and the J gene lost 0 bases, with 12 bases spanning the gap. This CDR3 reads CASIQTRSNYGYTF. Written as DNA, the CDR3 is TGTGCCAGCATTCAGACACGCTCTAACTATGGCTACACCTTC.

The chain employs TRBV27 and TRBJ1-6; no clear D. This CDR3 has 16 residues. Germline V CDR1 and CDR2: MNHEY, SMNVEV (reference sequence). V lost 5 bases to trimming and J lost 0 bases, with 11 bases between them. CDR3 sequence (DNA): TGTGCCAGCAGTGTTACAGTGAGCTCCTATAATTCACCCCTCCACTTT. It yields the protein CASSVTVSSYNSPLHF.

The CDR3 loop reads CATSQSDTQYF. In nucleotides, the CDR3 is TGTGCCACCAGCCAATCAGATACGCAGTATTTT. The chain carries TRBV24-1 and TRBJ2-3; D is uncertain. Germline V gene sequence: CDR1 KGHDR, CDR2 SFDVKD. Trimming shortened V by 7 bases and J by 4 bases, and 5 bases separated the two germline ends. The length of the CDR3 is 11 residues.